This T cell receptor (beta chain) derives from a study of blood T cell repertoires in COVID-19 (dated by TCRdb to the early 2020s). Background on the whole study: Samples covering the acute and convalescent phases of COVID-19 were provided by collaborators in the United States, Italy and Spain. The prospective study material was composed of cDNA or gDNA derived from T cells, B-cell-depleted T cells, or PBMCs. Subjects who had been exposed to COVID-19, were actively infected with it, or had recovered from it provided the deeply sampled blood TCRbeta repertoires that made up the dataset. The repertoires were released in a freely available public database intended as a resource for research on the immune response to SARS-CoV-2. The samples were drawn from the first 160 participants of the ongoing ImmuneRACE study and from over 950 subjects provided by 6 global collaborators. The sample metadata nearly always contained a de-identified subject ID, COVID-19 status, age in years and sex. Where available, HLA class I and class II types were obtained from metadata supplied by the sample provider rather than from assay-based typing.

Collaborating institutions collected whole blood in K2EDTA tubes following their own protocols. For TCRbeta analysis, collaborators shipped samples as frozen whole blood, isolated PBMCs, or DNA extracted from either of those sample types. In the case of this clone: The clone's antigen remains unknown. Per-base quality was not reported, and no clone a single base away is much larger than it.

TCRbeta CDR3 regions were amplified from genomic DNA using the immunoSEQ Assay, a bias-controlled multiplex PCR. The study's processing was this. The number of nucleated cells in each sample was estimated from the amplification of reference gene primers within the assay. To quantify the absolute abundance of each unique TCRbeta CDR3 rearrangement, sequence reads were collapsed and filtered. For each sample, productive Simpson clonality was calculated as the square root of Simpson's diversity index across productive rearrangements. The table comes from immuneACCESS by way of TCRdb, which keeps in-frame sequences with V and J called. Part of the clones is missing from these tables; in studies checked, under half for an unresolved V gene and the rest for unknown reasons. That table gives V, J and clone size, and the DNA gave D and trimming. The sample yields about 160,000 clones; roughly 85% were counted once. The leading ten clones occupy 3% to 3.5% of the sample.

General conclusions and limits of the study: How much clinical and demographic metadata was included differed by source and by participant, and the metadata was provided uncurated.

From V the trimming removes 4 bases and from J it removes 7 bases, while the gene matches leave 5 bases of the junction unaccounted for. CDR1 and CDR2 (LGHDT, YNNKEL) derive from the germline V gene (reference sequence). The CDR3 runs 13 residues from the cysteine to the phenylalanine. Only the CDR3 portion is preserved as DNA: 39 bases, with reading frame beginning at the first base. The receptor comes from a human donor with acute or convalescent COVID-19. The donor label of this sample is uncertain. The sample taken for sequencing was peripheral blood. The rearranged chain carries TRBV3-1 (or the pseudogene TRBV3-2) and TRBJ1-2, and 8 bases in between align with TRBD1. CDR3 protein: CASSRGQGGGYTF. The bases are TGTGCCAGCAGCCGAGGACAGGGAGGTGGCTACACCTTC.